This TCR beta chain was sequenced for a study of blood T cell repertoires in COVID-19 (dated by TCRdb to the early 2020s). For context, the study as a whole: Collaborator samples came from the United States, Italy and Spain and covered acute and convalescent phases of COVID-19. The repertoires were released in a freely available public database intended as a resource for research on the immune response to SARS-CoV-2. The sample metadata nearly always contained a de-identified subject ID, COVID-19 status, age in years and sex. The prospective study material was composed of cDNA or gDNA derived from T cells, B-cell-depleted T cells, or PBMCs. Where available, HLA class I and class II types were obtained from metadata supplied by the sample provider rather than from assay-based typing. Samples were obtained from the ongoing ImmuneRACE study (first 160 participants) and from over a thousand subjects provided by 6 global collaborators. The dataset comprised deeply sampled blood TCRbeta repertoires from subjects exposed to, actively infected with, or recovered from COVID-19.

Findings and caveats that apply to the study as a whole: Clinical and demographic metadata were provided uncurated, with the amount varying by source and participant.

TCRbeta CDR3 regions were amplified from genomic DNA by means of the immunoSEQ Assay, a bias-controlled multiplex PCR. Per the original workflow: Nucleated cell counts per sample were estimated from amplification of reference gene primers within the assay. To quantify the absolute abundance of each unique TCRbeta CDR3 rearrangement, sequence reads were collapsed and filtered. For each sample, productive Simpson clonality was calculated by taking the square root of Simpson's diversity index across productive rearrangements. This immuneACCESS table, as held by TCRdb, lists in-frame sequences with V and J called but not all clones. Of the missing ones, under half trace to an unresolved V gene in checked studies; the others have no known cause. V and J calls and clone size are as listed in that table; D and trimming were resolved from the DNA. The sample profile shows about 320,000 clones; more than 90% of them were found once. 2% to 3% of the sample is taken by the ten largest.

Via the germline V gene, CDR1 is MGHRA and CDR2 YSYEKL. V and J are trimmed by 0 bases and 1 base, and the gene matches miss 5 bases of the junction. CDR3 length: 16 amino acids, cysteine to phenylalanine. Just the 48-base CDR3 DNA is kept, in frame starting at base 1. With regard to this clone: Which antigen it targets is not known. No much larger clonotype is one base removed from it; base qualities were not supplied.

Participants in the prospective study were aged about 18 to 89 years, lived in approximately 26 United States geographic areas, and enrolled through a virtual design. In the prospective study, participants were assigned to cohorts based on the clinical history participants reported in a screening survey and a study questionnaire. For ImmuneRACE Cohort 3, a participant was defined as recovered based on two consecutive negative NP/OP PCR tests, clearance by a healthcare professional, or resolution of symptoms. In the prospective study, mobile phlebotomists collected whole blood, serum and a nasopharyngeal or oropharyngeal swab from each participant. Over a roughly two-month period, participants in the prospective study had the option of providing additional blood draws and questionnaires. Before DNA extraction, prospective study blood samples were shipped either frozen or at room temperature.

The sequence was collected from a man aged 55-75 years who had recovered from COVID-19. Sequenced material: PBMCs or T cells enriched from blood (not recorded which). The chain uses TRBV4-1 and TRBJ2-5; TRBD1 fits 7 bases in the junction. The bases are TGCGCCAGCAGCCAAGAGAATAGGGGGCCCCAAGAGACCCAGTACTTC. Its translation is CASSQENRGPQETQYF.